The present TCR beta chain was sequenced within a study of cytotoxic CD8 clonotypes in ibrutinib-treated CLL. The germline V gene has CDR1 SGDLS and CDR2 YYNGEE. The CDR3 is made up of 17 amino acids. Trimming left V 0 bases short and J 6 bases short, with 19 bases between. Worth noting for this clone: What it binds is not known.

Points from the study as a whole: Rising at ibrutinib response, clonality subsequently fell back toward baseline at progression.

The table came from immunoSEQ multiplex PCR; TCRdb's copy has only in-frame clones and leaves some out. The data contain about 200,000 clones, 60% to 80% of them singletons. V is TRBV9 and J is TRBJ1-3; the D gene is possibly TRBD1 (5 bases). The sequence was collected from a human donor with chronic lymphocytic leukemia. This sample comprised PBMCs, obtained after 12 months of ibrutinib treatment. CDR3 protein: CASSVELLVGVANTIYF. CDR3 in DNA: TGTGCCAGCAGCGTAGAATTGTTGGTAGGGGTGGCAAACACCATATATTTT.